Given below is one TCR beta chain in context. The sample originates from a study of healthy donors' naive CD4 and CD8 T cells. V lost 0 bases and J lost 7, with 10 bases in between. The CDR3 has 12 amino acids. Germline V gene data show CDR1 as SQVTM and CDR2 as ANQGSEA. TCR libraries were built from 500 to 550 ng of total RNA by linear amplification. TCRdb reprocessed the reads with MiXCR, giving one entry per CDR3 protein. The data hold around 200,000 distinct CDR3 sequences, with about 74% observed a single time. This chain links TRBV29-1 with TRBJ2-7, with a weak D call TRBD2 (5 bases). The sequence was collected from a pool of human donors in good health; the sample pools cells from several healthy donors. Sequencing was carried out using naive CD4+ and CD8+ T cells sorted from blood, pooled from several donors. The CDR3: CSVEDGPGEQYF. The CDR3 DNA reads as TGCAGCGTTGAAGATGGGCCGGGGGAGCAGTACTTC.